These 23 T cell receptor beta chains originate from one sample sequenced in a study of response to subunit inactivated influenza vaccine. TCRdb analysed the RT-PCR reads with MiXCR anew, one entry per CDR3 protein. The sample holds about 500,000 distinct CDR3 sequences; over 10% are singletons and the top ten take roughly 14%. Sample: PBMCs from blood, taken 45 days after vaccination. The origin of the receptors is a man aged 50 or older who received an inactivated influenza vaccine.

This clonotype was observed a few times. This chain uses TRBV6-5 with TRBJ2-4, with D maybe TRBD2 (5 bases). Germline CDR1 is MNHEY and CDR2 is SVGAGI. Trimming stripped 2 bases from V and 9 bases from J, with 20 bases between. The CDR3 is 16 amino acids. CDR3 region: CASSYRAGLEYGIQYF. The CDR3 DNA is TGTGCCAGCAGTTACCGCGCAGGACTCGAGTATGGCATTCAGTACTTC.

The V call is TRBV20-1, the J call TRBJ2-3, with 8 bases fitting TRBD2. CDR1 DFQATT and CDR2 SNEGSKA come from the germline V gene (reference sequence). This CDR3 is 15 amino acids long. Unmatched junction bases numbered 7, after V lost 1 base and J lost 4 bases. The CDR3 loop is CSARGVAGISDTQYF. The CDR3 DNA follows: TGCAGTGCTAGAGGGGTAGCGGGGATCTCAGATACGCAGTATTTT.

This clonotype has only a few counts. This CDR3 is CASSLAVTSFHEQFF. CDR3 bases: TGTGCCAGCAGCTTAGCTGTGACTAGCTTTCATGAGCAGTTCTTC. J is TRBJ2-1 and V is TRBV7-6; 7 bases line up with TRBD2. The ends lost 0 bases at V and 8 bases at J; junction bases unmatched: 7. From germline, CDR1 is SGHVS and CDR2 FNYEAQ. This CDR3 comprises 15 residues.

This clonotype has more than one count but fewer than ten. The chain combines TRBV6-1 with TRBJ2-5; 7 nucleotides line up with TRBD1. Looked up from germline, CDR1 is MNHNS and CDR2 is SASEGT. The CDR3 has 17 residues. After removal of 5 bases from V and 9 bases from J, the junction contained 21 bases not matched to a gene. For the CDR3, the DNA is TGTGCCAGCAGTCCCCTAGGGGGACAGCCTGGGCTGGTGGCCCAGTACTTC. As protein: CASSPLGGQPGLVAQYF.

The table lists this clonotype with a few counts. The gene calls are TRBV6-1 and TRBJ2-1, with a possible D match to TRBD1 (6 bases). The CDR3 consists of 15 residues. V shed 6 bases and J shed 6 bases, with 18 bases lying between them. Germline lookup yields CDR1 MNHNS and CDR2 SASEGT. CDR3 nucleotides: TGTGCCAGCAGAGAGAGGTACAGGGTGTCCAATGAGCAGTTCTTC. Its protein is CASRERYRVSNEQFF.

In this sample, this clonotype turned up many times. The V and J genes are TRBV12-3 or TRBV12-4 and TRBJ1-3; weak D call: TRBD1 (5 bases). The CDR3 sequence is 15 residues long. Trimming cost V 1 base and J 1 base, with 8 bases left between them. The chain's CDR3 is CASSLGGGSGNTIYF. CDR3 sequence (DNA): TGTGCCAGCAGTTTAGGTGGGGGATCTGGAAACACCATATATTTT.

Worth noting for this clonotype: Its ends do not fully match the called genes, so a read error is possible. The CDR3 DNA reads as TGCAGTGCTAAGAAAAGGGGGAACGCCGGGGAGCTGTTTTTT. Translated: CSAKKRGNAGELFF. V is TRBV20-1 and J is TRBJ2-2; the D gene is possibly TRBD1 (6 bases). From germline, CDR1 is DFQATT and CDR2 SNEGSKA (reference sequence). This CDR3 spans 14 amino acids.

In this sample, this clonotype turned up a few times. The chain links TRBV27 to TRBJ2-1; TRBD2 agrees at 9 bases. V trimming: 5 bases; J trimming: 3 bases; junction bases outside the gene matches: 8. The CDR3 is 16 residues long. Germline assignment: CDR1 MNHEY and CDR2 SMNVEV (reference sequence). CDR3 in amino acids: CASSDTPSGIYNEQFF. The CDR3 DNA reads as TGTGCCAGCAGTGACACCCCTAGCGGGATCTACAATGAGCAGTTCTTC.

This clonotype was seen a few times. The chain recombines TRBV27 with TRBJ2-7; 9 nucleotides match TRBD1. V dropped 3 bases and J dropped 3; count of bases not matched to a gene: 9. Per germline, CDR1 MNHEY and CDR2 SMNVEV (reference sequence). The CDR3 has 16 amino acids. The CDR3 sequence: CASSLALRTGVYEQYF. In DNA, the CDR3 is TGTGCCAGCAGTTTGGCCCTGAGGACAGGGGTCTACGAGCAGTACTTC.

In DNA, the CDR3 is TGTGCCAGCAGAGTCCAGTATCAGCCCCAGCATTTT. This gives the protein CASRVQYQPQHF. This sequence joins TRBV28 and TRBJ1-5; unclear D gene. V was pared by 6 bases and J by 5 bases, with 8 bases between. This CDR3 has 12 amino acids. From germline, CDR1 is MDHEN and CDR2 SYDVKM. Filled out from reference TRBV28 and TRBJ1-5, the complete variable domain reads DVKVTQSSRYLVKRTGEKVFLECVQDMDHENMFWYRQDPGLGLRLIYFSYDVKMKEKGDIPEGYSVSREKKERFSLILESASTNQTSMYLCASRVQYQPQHFGDGTRLSIL.

This clonotype occurred a few times. The V and J genes are TRBV7-3 and TRBJ2-3; D unclear. Looked up from germline, CDR1 is SGHTA and CDR2 is FQGTGA. V lost 2 bases and J lost 0, with 9 bases in between. CDR3 size: 15 residues. In DNA, the CDR3 is TGTGCCAGCAGCTTACAACCCTTTAGCACAGATACGCAGTATTTT. Translated, it gives CASSLQPFSTDTQYF.

This clonotype was recorded many times. Here the CDR3 reads CSARGQGLAGYTF. The CDR3 nucleotides read TGCAGTGCTAGAGGGCAGGGGTTGGCTGGCTACACCTTC. The chain uses TRBV20-1 and TRBJ1-2, with a weak D call TRBD1 (6 bases). Germline V gives CDR1 DFQATT, CDR2 SNEGSKA (reference sequence). Trimming took off 1 base at V and 7 bases at J, with 13 bases between the two ends. The CDR3 contains 13 residues.

This clonotype has a count of ten or more. The chain uses TRBV7-2 and TRBJ2-3, with unresolved D. The CDR3 runs to 16 residues. Deletions cut 2 bases from V and 2 bases from J, with 14 bases between. Germline assignment: CDR1 SGHTA and CDR2 FQGNSA. CDR3 in DNA: TGTGCCAGCAGCTTAAGCCCGGTCAAGCACACAGATACGCAGTATTTT. This gives the protein CASSLSPVKHTDTQYF.

The table lists this clonotype with a few counts. The chain couples TRBV27 to TRBJ2-3, with 11 bases that match TRBD1. Losses at the gene ends were 6 bases for V and 5 bases for J; bases not matched to a gene: 13. The CDR3 is made up of 17 amino acids. Germline loops: CDR1 MNHEY, CDR2 SMNVEV (reference sequence). CDR3 DNA sequence: TGTGCCAGCAGCCCCGCTCCGGGACAGGGGGATAGAGATACGCAGTATTTT. Amino acid sequence: CASSPAPGQGDRDTQYF.

This clonotype was detected only a few times. The V call is TRBV20-1, the J call TRBJ1-4; 7 bases align to TRBD1. Germline CDR1 is DFQATT and CDR2 is SNEGSKA (reference sequence). The CDR3 is 16 residues long. The J segment lost 6 bases and the V segment lost 0 bases, leaving 10 bases of the junction unmatched. CDR3 sequence: CSARDRGQKPDEKLFF. CDR3 DNA: TGCAGTGCTAGAGATAGGGGACAGAAACCAGATGAAAAACTGTTTTTT.

The rearrangement joins TRBV10-3 to TRBJ2-1; perhaps TRBD1 as D (6 bases). Germline V gene data show CDR1 as ENHRY and CDR2 as SYGVKD. The V end lost 0 bases, the J end lost 8 bases, and 17 bases lay between the germline ends. The CDR3 consists of 16 residues. The chain's CDR3 is CAISESKSGARDEQFF. CDR3 DNA sequence: TGTGCCATCAGTGAGTCGAAGTCAGGGGCCCGGGATGAGCAGTTCTTC.

J is TRBJ2-7 and V is TRBV7-9, with TRBD1 as a possible D gene (6 bases). V lost 5 bases and J 4 bases, leaving 15 bases between the germline ends. Germline V gives CDR1 SEHNR, CDR2 FQNEAQ (reference sequence). The CDR3 totals 14 residues. The CDR3 DNA follows: TGTGCCAGCAGCGGCGACGGACAGCCGTACGAGCAGTACTTC. It codes for CASSGDGQPYEQYF.

The V and J genes are TRBV5-5 and TRBJ2-7; D uncertain. Per the germline V gene, CDR1 is SGHKS and CDR2 is YYEKEE (reference sequence). The CDR3 has 13 amino acids. The ends were cut back, 2 bases at V and 2 bases at J, with 8 bases in the middle. CDR3 in amino acids: CASSFVDTYEQYF. The CDR3 DNA sequence: TGTGCCAGCAGCTTTGTAGACACCTACGAGCAGTACTTC.

This clonotype has more than one count but fewer than ten. The rearrangement joins TRBV5-1 to TRBJ1-2; no clear D. V lost 0 bases and J lost 8, with 14 bases in between. Per the germline V gene, CDR1 is SGHRS and CDR2 is YFSETQ. This CDR3 contains 14 residues. The CDR3 sequence: CASSLDRGFKGYTF. The DNA for the CDR3 is TGCGCCAGCAGCTTGGATCGAGGGTTTAAGGGCTACACCTTC.

The V and J genes are TRBV18 and TRBJ2-1; D unclear. The CDR3 length is 13 residues. Trimming cost V 0 bases and J 7 bases, with 7 bases left between them. Germline values: CDR1 KGHSH, CDR2 LQKENI. In DNA form, the CDR3 reads TGTGCCAGCTCACCACCGAACCATAATGAGCAGTTCTTC. It is translated as CASSPPNHNEQFF.

This chain connects TRBV5-1 to TRBJ1-1; a weak D match, TRBD1 (6 bases). CDR1 is SGHRS and CDR2 is YFSETQ in the germline V gene. The length of the CDR3 is 15 residues. V dropped 0 bases and J dropped 0 bases, with 9 bases sitting between them. CDR3 DNA sequence: TGCGCCAGCAGCTTGGGACAGGTACTGAACACTGAAGCTTTCTTT. It specifies CASSLGQVLNTEAFF.

The rearrangement links TRBV3-1 to TRBJ1-5; D possibly corresponds to TRBD1 (5 bases). The CDR3 runs 17 residues. Trimming took off 0 bases at V and 1 base at J, with 13 bases between the two ends. CDR1 and CDR2 from the germline V gene are LGHDT and YNNKEL (reference sequence). The CDR3 is CASSQDGAVDSNQPQHF. The DNA for the CDR3 is TGTGCCAGCAGCCAAGATGGGGCAGTGGACAGCAATCAGCCCCAGCATTTT.

The sample holds a few counts of this clonotype. The CDR3 loop is CASSEIWGPQETQYF. The CDR3 nucleotides are TGTGCCAGCAGTGAAATCTGGGGCCCACAAGAGACCCAGTACTTC. V and J are TRBV12-3 or TRBV12-4 and TRBJ2-5; TRBD1 might be the D (5 bases). The CDR3 consists of 15 residues. V lost 5 bases, J lost 2 bases, and 15 bases lay in between.